The following is a TCR beta chain sequence with its context. The sample originates from a study of T cell responses to AZD1222 COVID-19 vaccine. Trimming removed 4 bases from V and 7 bases from J; junction bases left unmatched: 8. CDR3 length equals 15 residues. Germline V gene lookup returns CDR1 LNHNV and CDR2 YYDKDF (reference sequence). The repertoire was sequenced with immunoSEQ multiplex PCR; TCRdb's copy has only in-frame clones and lacks some. The sample consists of over 150,000 clones, 90% to 95% of them appearing once. The input for sequencing was peripheral blood, taken on day 0 of MenACWY control vaccination. V usage is TRBV15 and J usage is TRBJ2-1; 9 positions agree with TRBD1. This clonotype was obtained from an adult in good health. The CDR3 loop reads CATSTAGTGPNEQFF. CDR3 in DNA: TGTGCCACCAGCACAGCCGGGACAGGGCCGAATGAGCAGTTCTTC.